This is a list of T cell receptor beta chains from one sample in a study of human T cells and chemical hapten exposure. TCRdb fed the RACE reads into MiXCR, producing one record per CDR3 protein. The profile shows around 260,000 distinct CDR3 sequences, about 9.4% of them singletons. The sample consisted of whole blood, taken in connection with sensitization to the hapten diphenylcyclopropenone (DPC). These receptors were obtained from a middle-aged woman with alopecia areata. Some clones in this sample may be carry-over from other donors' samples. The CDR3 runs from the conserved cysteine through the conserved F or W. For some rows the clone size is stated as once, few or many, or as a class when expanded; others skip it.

cdr3_aa: CASSPLDGTYEQYF
clone_size: .
v_call: TRBV18

cdr3_aa: CASSYSVGQPQHF
clone_size: many
v_call: TRBV6-5

cdr3_aa: CASSPGAGGRQPQHF
clone_size: .
v_call: TRBV7-9

cdr3_aa: CASKLTGDMNTEAFF
clone_size: .
v_call: TRBV6-5

cdr3_aa: CSVERALGETQYF
clone_size: .
v_call: TRBV29-1

cdr3_aa: CASSPTRNQPQHF
clone_size: many
v_call: TRBV6-2/TRBV6-3

cdr3_aa: CSVEEREGFDTQYF
clone_size: many
v_call: TRBV29-1

cdr3_aa: CASSWGGQGAKNIQYF
clone_size: .
v_call: TRBV5-1

cdr3_aa: CASSLPGQGDSPLHF
clone_size: few
v_call: TRBV5-1

cdr3_aa: CASSQFNSGAGDEQFF
clone_size: few
v_call: TRBV3-1

cdr3_aa: CASSSESPATGELFF
clone_size: few
v_call: TRBV21-1

cdr3_aa: CASSVVGTGSDTQYF
clone_size: .
v_call: TRBV9

cdr3_aa: CASSQFSLAEKLFF
clone_size: few
v_call: TRBV23-1

cdr3_aa: CASSVATGTYNEQFF
clone_size: many
v_call: TRBV9